Shown below are 2 T cell receptor beta chains from a single sample sequenced in a study of Ad26.COV2.S vaccination and SARS-CoV-2 variants. The treatment here: roughly 19 received Ad26.COV2.S at low or high dose, single or two shots; roughly 5 received placebo; per-sample allocation not given. Sampling occurred on day 63 after the first vaccine or placebo injection. TCRdb's table, derived via immunoSEQ multiplex PCR, lists solely in-frame clones and lacks some. The repertoire holds about 480,000 clones, with roughly 89% as singletons. The sequences come from peripheral blood, collected in a trial of Ad26.COV2.S vaccine versus placebo. The source is a person aged 18-65 years who received the Ad26.COV2.S COVID-19 vaccine or a placebo.

This sequence joins TRBV6-6 and TRBJ1-1, with TRBD1 as a possible D gene (5 bases). The CDR3 spans 13 residues. Germline values: CDR1 MNHNY, CDR2 SVGAGI (reference sequence). The V end lost 5 bases, the J end lost 2 bases, and 9 bases lay between the germline ends. CDR3 sequence: CASSTGQNTEAFF. CDR3 bases: TGTGCCAGCAGTACCGGACAAAACACTGAAGCTTTCTTT.

The chain carries TRBV7-2 and TRBJ1-4, with D possibly TRBD1 on 5 matching bases. Between the trimmed V and J ends, which lost 5 bases and 8 bases, there was a span of 18 bases. Germline V gene lookup returns CDR1 SGHTA and CDR2 FQGNSA. The length of the CDR3 is 15 residues. The CDR3 loop is CASSQAGLESEKLFF. The CDR3 bases are TGTGCCAGCAGCCAAGCGGGACTCGAAAGCGAAAAACTGTTTTTT.